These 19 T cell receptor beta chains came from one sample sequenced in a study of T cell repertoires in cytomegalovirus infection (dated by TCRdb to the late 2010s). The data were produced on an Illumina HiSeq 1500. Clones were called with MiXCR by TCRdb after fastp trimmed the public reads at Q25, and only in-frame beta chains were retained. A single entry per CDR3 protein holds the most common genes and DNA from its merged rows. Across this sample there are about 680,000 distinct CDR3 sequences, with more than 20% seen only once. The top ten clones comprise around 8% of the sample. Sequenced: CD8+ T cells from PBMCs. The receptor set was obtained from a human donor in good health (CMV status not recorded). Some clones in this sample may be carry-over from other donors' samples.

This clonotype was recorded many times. CDR3 in DNA: TGTGCCAGCAGCTTTCAACGTTGGGGCCCCAATCAGCCCCAGCATTTT. Translating gives CASSFQRWGPNQPQHF. The genes are TRBV7-8 and TRBJ1-5; possible D gene TRBD1, 5 bases. Germline lookup yields CDR1 SGHVS and CDR2 FQNEAQ. This CDR3 is 16 amino acids long. V lost 3 bases and J lost 3, with 15 bases in between.

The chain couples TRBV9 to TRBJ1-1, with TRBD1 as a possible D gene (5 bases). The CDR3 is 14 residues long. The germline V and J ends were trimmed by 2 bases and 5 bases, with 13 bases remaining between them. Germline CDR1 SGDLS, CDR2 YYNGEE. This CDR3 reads CASSVSGKGTEAFF. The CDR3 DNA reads TGTGCCAGCAGCGTGTCGGGAAAGGGGACTGAAGCTTTCTTT.

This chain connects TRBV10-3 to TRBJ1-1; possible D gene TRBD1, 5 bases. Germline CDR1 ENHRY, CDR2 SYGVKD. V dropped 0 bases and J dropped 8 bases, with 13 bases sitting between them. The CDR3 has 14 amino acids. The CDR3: CAISESTQGREAFF. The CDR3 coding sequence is TGTGCCATCAGTGAGTCGACTCAGGGACGCGAAGCTTTCTTT.

The DNA for the CDR3 is TGCGCCAGCAGCTGGACTAGTGGGGGGGCGGTCAATGAGCAGTTCTTC. Translating gives CASSWTSGGAVNEQFF. This rearrangement joins TRBV5-1 to TRBJ2-1; TRBD2 is a possible D gene (7 bases). V lost 3 bases to trimming and J lost 6 bases, with 19 bases between them. The CDR3 totals 16 residues. CDR1 and CDR2 (germline): SGHRS, YFSETQ. Based on the CDR3 plus reference TRBV5-1 and TRBJ2-1, the full variable domain is KAGVTQTPRYLIKTRGQQVTLSCSPISGHRSVSWYQQTPGQGLQFLFEYFSETQRNKGNFPGRFSGRQFSNSRSEMNVSTLELGDSALYLCASSWTSGGAVNEQFFGPGTRLTVL.

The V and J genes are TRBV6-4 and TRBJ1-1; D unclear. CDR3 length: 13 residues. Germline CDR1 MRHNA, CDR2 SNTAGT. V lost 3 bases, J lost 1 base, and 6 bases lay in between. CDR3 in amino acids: CASSEAENTEAFF. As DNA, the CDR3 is TGTGCCAGCAGTGAAGCGGAGAACACTGAAGCTTTCTTT.

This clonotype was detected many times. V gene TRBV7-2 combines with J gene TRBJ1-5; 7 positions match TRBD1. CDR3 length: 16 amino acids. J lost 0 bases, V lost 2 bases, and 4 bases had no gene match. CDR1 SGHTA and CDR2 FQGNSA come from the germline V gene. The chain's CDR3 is CASSLLGQYSNQPQHF. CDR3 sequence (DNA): TGTGCCAGCAGCTTATTGGGACAGTATAGCAATCAGCCCCAGCATTTT.

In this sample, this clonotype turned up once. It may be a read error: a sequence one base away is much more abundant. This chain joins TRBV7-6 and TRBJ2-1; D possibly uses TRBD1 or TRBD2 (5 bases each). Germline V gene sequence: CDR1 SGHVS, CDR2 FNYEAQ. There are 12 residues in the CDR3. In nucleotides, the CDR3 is TGTGCTAGCAGTGCACAGGAGGCAAAGCAGTTCTTC. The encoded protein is CASSAQEAKQFF.

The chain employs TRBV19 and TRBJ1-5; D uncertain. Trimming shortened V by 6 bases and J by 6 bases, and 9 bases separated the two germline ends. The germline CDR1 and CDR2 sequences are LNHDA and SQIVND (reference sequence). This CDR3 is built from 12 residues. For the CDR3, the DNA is TGTGCCAGTAGCCCTCCAAGTCAGCCCCAGCATTTT. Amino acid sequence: CASSPPSQPQHF.

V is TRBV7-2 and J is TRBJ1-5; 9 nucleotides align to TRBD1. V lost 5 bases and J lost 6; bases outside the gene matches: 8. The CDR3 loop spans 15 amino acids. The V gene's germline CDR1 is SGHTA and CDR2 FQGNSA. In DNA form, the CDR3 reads TGTGCCAGCAGCATGTACAGGGGGCCCCTTCAGCCCCAGCATTTT. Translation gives CASSMYRGPLQPQHF. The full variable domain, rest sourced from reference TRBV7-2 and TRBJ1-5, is GAGVSQSPSNKVTEKGKDVELRCDPISGHTALYWYRQSLGQGLEFLIYFQGNSAPDKSGLPSDRFSAERTGGSVSTLTIQRTQQEDSAVYLCASSMYRGPLQPQHFGDGTRLSIL.

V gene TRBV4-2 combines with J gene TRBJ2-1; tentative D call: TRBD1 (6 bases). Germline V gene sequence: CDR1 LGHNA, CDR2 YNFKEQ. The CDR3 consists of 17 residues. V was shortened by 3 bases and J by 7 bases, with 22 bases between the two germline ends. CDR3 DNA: TGTGCCAGCAGCCACTGGGTCCCAGGGGTGACACGGAATGAGCAGTTCTTC. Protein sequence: CASSHWVPGVTRNEQFF.

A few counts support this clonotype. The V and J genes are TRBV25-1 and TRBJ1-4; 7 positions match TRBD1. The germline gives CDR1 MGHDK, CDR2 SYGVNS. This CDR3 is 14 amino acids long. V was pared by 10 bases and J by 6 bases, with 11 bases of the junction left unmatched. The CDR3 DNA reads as TGTGCCACCAAGGAGAGGGGGCCGGATGAAAAACTGTTTTTT. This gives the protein CATKERGPDEKLFF. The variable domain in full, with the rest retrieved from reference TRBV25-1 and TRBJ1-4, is EADIYQTPRYLVIGTGKKITLECSQTMGHDKMYWYQQDPGMELHLIHYSYGVNSTEKGDLSSESTVSRIRTEHFPLTLESARPSHTSQYLCATKERGPDEKLFFGSGTQLSVL.

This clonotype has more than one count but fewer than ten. CDR3 region: CASSEGGPGEQYF. In DNA form, the CDR3 reads TGCGCCAGCAGTGAGGGGGGGCCGGGCGAGCAGTACTTC. The chain couples TRBV10-2 to TRBJ2-7; D tentatively fits TRBD1 or TRBD2 (6 bases each). V lost 2 bases and J 6 bases, leaving 11 bases between the germline ends. The CDR3 contains 13 residues. CDR1 and CDR2 from the germline V gene are WSHSY and SAAADI.

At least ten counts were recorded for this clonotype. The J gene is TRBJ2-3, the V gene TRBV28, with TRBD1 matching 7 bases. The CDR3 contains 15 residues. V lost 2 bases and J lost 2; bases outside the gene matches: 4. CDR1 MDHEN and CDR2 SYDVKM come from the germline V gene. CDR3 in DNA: TGTGCCAGCAGTTTAGGACAGGACATCACAGATACGCAGTATTTT. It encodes CASSLGQDITDTQYF.

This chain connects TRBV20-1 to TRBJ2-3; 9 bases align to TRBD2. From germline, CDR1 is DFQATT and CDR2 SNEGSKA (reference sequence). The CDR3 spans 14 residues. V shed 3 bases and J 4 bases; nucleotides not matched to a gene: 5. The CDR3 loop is CSASTGGGADTQYF. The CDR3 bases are TGCAGTGCTAGTACCGGCGGGGGGGCAGATACGCAGTATTTT.

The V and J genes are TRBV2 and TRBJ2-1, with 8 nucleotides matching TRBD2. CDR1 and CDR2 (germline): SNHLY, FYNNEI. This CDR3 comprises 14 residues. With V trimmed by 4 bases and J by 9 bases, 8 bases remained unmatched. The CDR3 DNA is TGTGCCAGCAGTGGTAGCGGGGATGAAGTTGAGCAGTTCTTC. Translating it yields CASSGSGDEVEQFF.

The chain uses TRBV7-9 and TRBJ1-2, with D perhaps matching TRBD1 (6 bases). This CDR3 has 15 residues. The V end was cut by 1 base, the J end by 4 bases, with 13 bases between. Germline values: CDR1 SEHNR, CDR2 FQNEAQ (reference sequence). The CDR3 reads CASSLEPGAVYGYTF. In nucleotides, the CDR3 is TGTGCCAGCAGCTTAGAGCCGGGGGCGGTCTATGGCTACACCTTC.

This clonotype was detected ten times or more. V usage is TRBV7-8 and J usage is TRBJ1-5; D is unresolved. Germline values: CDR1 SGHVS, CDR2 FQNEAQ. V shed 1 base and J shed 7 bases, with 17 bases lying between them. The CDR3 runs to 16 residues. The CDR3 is CASSLEPTSEGQPQHF. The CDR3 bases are TGTGCCAGCAGCTTAGAACCCACTTCGGAGGGACAGCCCCAGCATTTT.

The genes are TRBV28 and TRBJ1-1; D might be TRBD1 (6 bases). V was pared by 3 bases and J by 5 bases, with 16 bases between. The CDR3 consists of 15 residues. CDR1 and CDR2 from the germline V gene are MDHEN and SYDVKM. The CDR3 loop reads CASSFPGGRHTEAFF. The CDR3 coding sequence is TGTGCCAGCAGTTTTCCGGGGGGCAGGCATACTGAAGCTTTCTTT.

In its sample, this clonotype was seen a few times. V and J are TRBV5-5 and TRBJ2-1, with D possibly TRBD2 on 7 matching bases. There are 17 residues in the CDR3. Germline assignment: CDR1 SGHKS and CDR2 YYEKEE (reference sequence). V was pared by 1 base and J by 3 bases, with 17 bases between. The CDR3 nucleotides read TGTGCCAGCAGCTTGACGGGGGGCCACGAGGACTACAATGAGCAGTTCTTC. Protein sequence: CASSLTGGHEDYNEQFF.